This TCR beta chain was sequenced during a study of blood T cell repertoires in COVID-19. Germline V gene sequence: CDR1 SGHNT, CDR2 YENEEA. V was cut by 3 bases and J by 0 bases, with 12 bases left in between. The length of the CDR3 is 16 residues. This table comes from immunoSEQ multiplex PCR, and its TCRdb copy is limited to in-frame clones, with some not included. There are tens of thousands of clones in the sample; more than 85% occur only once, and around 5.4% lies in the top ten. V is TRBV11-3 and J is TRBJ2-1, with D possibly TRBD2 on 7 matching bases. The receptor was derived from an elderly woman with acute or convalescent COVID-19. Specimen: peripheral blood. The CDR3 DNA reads TGTGCCAGCAGCTTGGGCGGGGGCCGCTCCTACAATGAGCAGTTCTTC. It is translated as CASSLGGGRSYNEQFF.